This T cell receptor (beta chain) was retrieved from a study of T cell clones after liver transplantation. Study background: A pre-transplant mixed lymphocyte reaction with TCRbeta sequencing defined graft-donor-reactive clones followed in post-transplant blood. Study conclusions and caveats: In 5 of 8 subjects, circulating graft-donor-reactive CD4 TCRbeta sequences fell significantly after transplant.

The ends were cut back, 3 bases at V and 0 bases at J, with 11 bases in the middle. Germline-derived CDR1 and CDR2 are MGHDK and SYGVNS. The CDR3 is 15 residues long. Assay: immunoSEQ multiplex PCR; the TCRdb copy retains only in-frame clones and omits some. The table lists several thousand clones, about two fifths of them singletons. Concerning this clone itself: What it binds is not known.

Proliferating CFSE-low MLR cells were sequenced to define alloreactive TCRbeta sequences. Stimulators were graft donor PBMCs, splenocytes, lymph-node cells, or third-party PBMCs for pre-transplant recipient cells. The chain uses TRBV25-1 and TRBJ1-1; tentatively, D is TRBD1 (6 bases). Sequenced material: CD4+ T cells from cultured PBMCs. The receptor's source is a human patient who received a liver transplant. Some T cells may be the graft donor's. In DNA form, the CDR3 reads TGTGCCAGCAGTGAGAACAGGGTTCTGAACACTGAAGCTTTCTTT. It is translated as CASSENRVLNTEAFF.